This T cell receptor (beta chain) was sequenced during a study of radiation and T cells in renal cell carcinoma. Study at large: Nephrectomy followed 15 Gy stereotactic body radiation by 4 weeks.

Some clones are missing from TCRdb's copy, which holds only in-frame ones; the method was immunoSEQ multiplex PCR. The table has 120,000 to 150,000 clones, around four fifths seen once. Study-level results: In blood, top tumor clones expanded by 2 weeks, shrinking by 4.

The CDR3 is 14 residues long. Looked up from germline, CDR1 is SGHRS and CDR2 is YFSETQ. The germline V and J ends were trimmed by 4 bases and 5 bases, with 13 bases remaining between them. Notes on this clone: The antigen is undetermined.

Noted time point: baseline pretreatment blood. Treatment specified: 15 Gy SBRT to primary tumor, nephrectomy 4 weeks later. Blood was sampled at baseline, 2 weeks and 4 weeks after SBRT. Clear cell pathology was present in this patient's renal cell carcinoma. This sequence joins TRBV5-1 and TRBJ1-5; maybe TRBD1 (6 bases). The TCR sequence derives from a woman aged 50 to 65 with renal cell carcinoma. Here the sequenced sample was blood, taken from a patient whose treatment included radiotherapy and nephrectomy. CDR3 sequence: CASSVDSRDQPQHF. DNA of the CDR3: TGCGCCAGCAGCGTGGACAGTCGAGATCAGCCCCAGCATTTT.